The clone carrying this T cell receptor beta chain was detected only a few times. Its specificity is not known. These data are taken from a study of blood T cells in healthy people across ages. The length of the CDR3 is 15 residues. Germline CDR1 SEHNR, CDR2 FQNEAQ (reference sequence). Trimming at V came to 5 bases and at J to 3 bases, leaving 7 bases not matched to a gene. Study-wide findings and caveats: Nothing was known about donor CMV status, and this possibly confounded expanded clonotype changes.

A second PCR, run for roughly 7 to 12 cycles, used a sample-barcoded 5' primer plus a J-beta primer mix. Unique molecular identifiers of 12 random nucleotides labeled each cDNA. Using its own MiXCR run on the 5' RACE reads, TCRdb lists one record per CDR3 protein. The sample records about 1.1 million distinct CDR3 sequences, roughly two fifths being singletons. The V call is TRBV7-9, the J call TRBJ1-2; 9 bases agree with TRBD1. The TCR originated in a man younger than 35 in good health. The sequenced material came from blood. CDR3: CASSQGQGSDYGYTF. As DNA, the CDR3 is TGTGCCAGCAGCCAAGGACAGGGGTCTGACTATGGCTACACCTTC.